The rows below give T cell receptor beta chains drawn from one sample of a study of cytomegalovirus exposure and HLA in healthy donors. Data came from immunoSEQ multiplex PCR; TCRdb stores just in-frame clones and leaves some out. In total, the table holds approximately 70,000 clones. The sequenced material came from PBMCs. The receptors shown here come from a female donor in good health and CMV-seropositive. The CDR3 runs from the conserved cysteine through the conserved F or W. D genes are given only for firm matches.

CDR3 length	D gene	J gene	V gene	CDR3 protein	CDR3 DNA
12	-	TRBJ2-7	TRBV6-5	CASRDSLYEQYF	TGTGCCAGCAGGGACAGCCTCTACGAGCAGTACTTC
15	TRBD1	TRBJ1-2	TRBV25-1	CASSDTGGFNYGYTF	TGTGCCAGCAGTGATACAGGGGGCTTCAACTATGGCTACACCTTC
15	TRBD1	TRBJ2-7	TRBV5-1	CASSHTGQGQYEQYF	TGCGCCAGCAGCCATACCGGACAGGGGCAATACGAGCAGTACTTC
14	-	TRBJ1-1	TRBV6-5	CASSRTPRNTEAFF	TGTGCCAGCAGTCGGACTCCCAGGAACACTGAAGCTTTCTTT
15	-	TRBJ2-2	TRBV5-1	CASSIQLTATGELFF	TGCGCCAGCAGCATACAGCTGACGGCTACCGGGGAGCTGTTTTTT
17	-	TRBJ1-2	TRBV5-1	CASSLAPWAGEGYGYTF	TGCGCCAGCAGCTTGGCCCCCTGGGCGGGGGAGGGCTATGGCTACACCTTC
18	-	TRBJ2-6	TRBV19	CASRHRGGSVSGANVLTF	TGTGCCAGTAGACACAGGGGGGGAAGCGTCTCTGGGGCCAACGTCCTGACTTTC
14	TRBD1	TRBJ2-7	TRBV6-1	CASNPGQGVGEQYF	TGTGCCAGCAACCCGGGACAGGGGGTCGGGGAGCAGTACTTC
13	-	TRBJ2-2	TRBV29-1	CSVEGQGNGELFF	TGCAGCGTTGAAGGTCAGGGGAACGGGGAGCTGTTTTTT
11	-	TRBJ2-1	TRBV2	CASSLRNEQFF	TGTGCCAGCTCCTTGAGGAATGAGCAGTTCTTC
12	-	TRBJ2-3	TRBV27	CASSAIGATQYF	TGTGCCAGCAGCGCGATAGGAGCAACGCAGTATTTT
14	TRBD1	TRBJ2-3	TRBV7-7	CASSLRTGSDTQYF	TGTGCTAGCAGCCTCCGGACAGGGTCAGATACGCAGTATTTT
12	-	TRBJ2-1	TRBV4-1	CASSQGGNEQFF	TGCGCCAGCAGCCAAGGAGGTAATGAGCAGTTCTTC
14	TRBD1	TRBJ1-5	TRBV2	CASRATGGYQPQHF	TGTGCCAGCAGGGCCACAGGGGGATATCAGCCCCAGCATTTT
16	-	TRBJ2-3	TRBV28	CASSLSFDYSTDTQYF	TGTGCCAGCAGTTTAAGTTTCGACTACTCCACAGATACGCAGTATTTT
16	TRBD1	TRBJ2-1	TRBV7-2	CASSYTGTGLYNEQFF	TGTGCCAGCAGCTACACCGGGACAGGATTATACAATGAGCAGTTCTTC
13	TRBD1	TRBJ1-2	TRBV19	CASSTGQGLGYTF	TGTGCCAGTAGTACCGGACAGGGACTTGGCTACACCTTC
14	TRBD2	TRBJ2-2	TRBV11-2	CASRRTSHTGELFF	TGTGCCAGCAGGCGGACTAGCCACACCGGGGAGCTGTTTTTT
12	-	TRBJ1-1	TRBV29-1	CSVLIGVSKAFF	TGCAGCGTTTTAATCGGGGTTTCGAAAGCTTTCTTT
16	-	TRBJ1-1	TRBV7-9	CASSFLRDSMNTEAFF	TGTGCCAGCAGCTTCCTGCGAGATAGCATGAACACTGAAGCTTTCTTT
14	TRBD2	TRBJ2-7	TRBV4-1	CASSQGTSGYEQYF	TGCGCCAGCAGCCAGGGGACTAGCGGCTACGAGCAGTACTTC
15	TRBD1	TRBJ2-7	TRBV6-5	CASSYGRGSSYEQYF	TGTGCCAGCAGTTACGGCAGGGGGAGCTCCTACGAGCAGTACTTC
15	TRBD1	TRBJ2-5	TRBV29-1	CSVGRGTGAQETQYF	TGCAGCGTTGGAAGGGGGACAGGGGCCCAAGAGACCCAGTACTTC
14	TRBD1	TRBJ2-1	TRBV5-8	CASSYGQVRDEQFF	TGTGCCAGCAGCTACGGACAGGTCCGGGATGAGCAGTTCTTC
14	TRBD2	TRBJ2-3	TRBV9	CASSVGLAADTQYF	TGTGCCAGCAGCGTTGGACTAGCGGCAGATACGCAGTATTTT
14	-	TRBJ2-7	TRBV9	CASSVQGLSYEQYF	TGTGCCAGCAGCGTCCAGGGGTTAAGTTACGAGCAGTACTTC
15	-	TRBJ1-2	TRBV7-2	CASSLAREEREGYTF	TGTGCCAGCAGCTTAGCGAGGGAGGAAAGGGAGGGCTACACCTTC
13	-	TRBJ1-1	TRBV18	CASSPSGHKEAFF	TGTGCCAGCTCACCTTCAGGTCACAAAGAAGCTTTCTTT
15	-	TRBJ2-5	TRBV14	CASSPVDFTKETQYF	TGTGCCAGCAGCCCCGTTGACTTCACTAAAGAGACCCAGTACTTC
12	TRBD1	TRBJ2-5	TRBV29-1	CSANVGQAFTYF	TGCAGCGCAAACGTGGGACAGGCGTTTACTTACTTC
13	TRBD1	TRBJ2-5	TRBV25-1	CASSGTGVETQYF	TGTGCCAGCAGCGGGACAGGAGTAGAGACCCAGTACTTC
13	-	TRBJ2-7	TRBV29-1	CSVTRGSLYEQYF	TGCAGCGTTACGCGGGGTTCGCTCTACGAGCAGTACTTC
19	TRBD2	TRBJ2-1	TRBV19	CASSISHAGLAGALNEQFF	TGTGCCAGTAGTATAAGCCATGCGGGACTAGCGGGAGCGCTCAATGAGCAGTTCTTC
14	-	TRBJ1-1	TRBV9	CASSVAYRNDEAFF	TGTGCCAGCAGCGTAGCCTACAGGAATGATGAAGCTTTCTTT
12	TRBD2	TRBJ2-1	TRBV5-1	CASRRRENEQFF	TGCGCCAGCAGACGGCGGGAGAATGAGCAGTTCTTC
16	TRBD1	TRBJ2-2	TRBV18	CASSSRQGWDTGELFF	TGTGCCAGCTCATCTCGACAGGGCTGGGACACCGGGGAGCTGTTTTTT
13	-	TRBJ1-3	TRBV5-4	CASSLRGLNTIYF	TGTGCCAGCAGCTTACGAGGCCTAAACACCATATATTTT
15	TRBD1	TRBJ1-1	TRBV9	CASSVAGTGGTEAFF	TGTGCCAGCAGCGTAGCTGGGACAGGGGGCACTGAAGCTTTCTTT
12	-	TRBJ2-7	TRBV11-2	CASSLGRAEQYF	TGTGCCAGCAGCTTAGGCAGGGCCGAGCAGTACTTC
16	-	TRBJ1-2	TRBV7-9	CASSLDRGDLGSGYTF	TGTGCCAGCAGCCTTGATCGTGGGGATTTGGGGAGCGGCTACACCTTC
15	TRBD2	TRBJ2-1	TRBV28	CASTIGLAGGNEQFF	TGTGCCAGCACCATAGGACTAGCGGGAGGGAATGAGCAGTTCTTC
13	TRBD1	TRBJ1-2	TRBV6-5	CASSYYRGHGYTF	TGTGCCAGCAGTTACTACAGGGGACATGGCTACACCTTC
12	-	TRBJ2-7	TRBV7-9	CASSSVTYEQYF	TGTGCCAGCAGCTCCGTTACCTACGAGCAGTACTTC
13	-	TRBJ1-2	TRBV7-2	CASSPSGENGYTF	TGTGCCAGCAGCCCCTCTGGGGAGAATGGCTACACCTTC
13	-	TRBJ1-4	TRBV29-1	CSVQLADGWKLFF	TGCAGCGTTCAATTAGCGGACGGTTGGAAACTGTTTTTT